The 13 T cell receptor beta chains presented below share a single source sample, sequenced in a study of blood T cell repertoires in COVID-19. The protocol was immunoSEQ multiplex PCR, while the TCRdb copy is restricted to in-frame clones and leaves out a portion. The table shows some 30,000 clones, with 89% occurring only once. Sequences were obtained from peripheral blood. These receptors all stem from a human donor with acute or convalescent COVID-19. The donor label of this sample is uncertain.

CDR3 sequence reads: CASSLTRQGSDEQYF. CDR3 in DNA: TGCGCCAGCAGCTTGACCCGACAGGGTAGCGACGAGCAGTACTTC. The chain employs TRBV5-1 and TRBJ2-7; TRBD1 matches 7 bases. After removal of 1 base from V and 5 bases from J, the junction contained 9 bases not matched to a gene. Per the germline V gene, CDR1 is SGHRS and CDR2 is YFSETQ. The CDR3 runs 15 residues.

This clone showed up just once. The CDR3 reads CASSQLIGGTGSYEQYF. The CDR3 coding sequence is TGTGCCAGCAGCCAACTGATCGGAGGGACAGGGTCCTACGAGCAGTACTTC. The chain links TRBV14 to TRBJ2-7, with TRBD1 matching over 9 bases. The CDR3 runs to 17 residues. V shed 2 bases, J shed 1 base, and the junction held 9 bases outside the gene matches. From germline, CDR1 is SGHDN and CDR2 FVKESK.

The chain joins TRBV7-2 to TRBJ2-2; the match to TRBD2 covers 7 bases. Germline V lookup: CDR1 SGHTA, CDR2 FQGNSA. Unmatched junction bases numbered 6, after V lost 5 bases and J lost 0 bases. The CDR3 runs to 16 residues. CDR3: CASSNPGLPNTGELFF. The CDR3 DNA reads as TGTGCCAGCAGCAATCCGGGACTACCGAACACCGGGGAGCTGTTTTTT.

The J gene is TRBJ1-1, the V gene TRBV10-2; possible D gene TRBD1, 6 bases. Between the trimmed V and J ends, which lost 7 bases and 4 bases, there was a span of 10 bases. CDR3 length equals 12 residues. Germline CDR1 WSHSY, CDR2 SAAADI. The CDR3 spells CASMGASTEAFF. The DNA for the CDR3 is TGCGCCAGCATGGGGGCTAGCACTGAAGCTTTCTTT.

CDR3 nucleotides: TGTGCCAGCAGACTAGGGGGCGCGGGGCAGCCCCAGCATTTT. Translated: CASRLGGAGQPQHF. The gene calls are TRBV28 and TRBJ1-5, with TRBD1 identical over 7 bases. This CDR3 has 14 amino acids. Germline lookup yields CDR1 MDHEN and CDR2 SYDVKM. V was clipped by 6 bases and J by 7 bases; unmatched bases: 9.

This chain joins TRBV7-2 and TRBJ1-2; the D gene is possibly TRBD1 (5 bases). The CDR3 totals 16 residues. The germline V and J ends were trimmed by 4 bases and 5 bases, with 20 bases remaining between them. The germline V gene has CDR1 SGHTA and CDR2 FQGNSA. CDR3 amino acids: CASSSPPWAGRYGYTF. CDR3 coding DNA: TGTGCCAGCAGCTCGCCCCCCTGGGCAGGGAGGTATGGCTACACCTTC.

The DNA of the CDR3 is TGTGCCAGCTCAGCCTCGCGGGGGGGCTCAGAGACCCAGTACTTC. It encodes CASSASRGGSETQYF. The genes are TRBV18 and TRBJ2-5; 9 bases align to TRBD2. V shed 5 bases, J shed 4 bases, and the junction held 8 bases outside the gene matches. This CDR3 has 15 residues. Germline V gene lookup returns CDR1 KGHSH and CDR2 LQKENI. The entire variable domain, with the rest obtained from reference TRBV18 and TRBJ2-5, is as follows: NAGVMQNPRHLVRRRGQEARLRCSPMKGHSHVYWYRQLPEEGLKFMVYLQKENIIDESGMPKERFSAEFPKEGPSILRIQQVVRGDSAAYFCASSASRGGSETQYFGPGTRLLVL.

The chain couples TRBV5-1 to TRBJ1-2; TRBD1 aligns across 8 bases. Germline trimming cut 4 bases from V and 5 bases from J; bases unmatched to any gene: 10. The germline gives CDR1 SGHRS, CDR2 YFSETQ. The CDR3 loop spans 15 amino acids. In DNA, the CDR3 is TGCGCCAGCAGCCACGATCCTGGGACAGGATATGGCTACACCTTC. It specifies CASSHDPGTGYGYTF.

As for this clone: The junction differs from germline at one of its ends, possibly a read error. V usage is TRBV5-1 and J usage is TRBJ2-2, with TRBD1 identical over 7 bases. Germline-derived CDR1 and CDR2 are SGHRS and YFSETQ. This CDR3 is 16 amino acids long. This CDR3 reads CASSLQGPGNAGELFF. CDR3 DNA: TGCGCCAGCAGCTTACAGGGGCCGGGGAACGCCGGGGAGCTGTTTTTT.

This clone was observed once. The chain combines TRBV6-6 with TRBJ1-2; weak D call: TRBD1 (5 bases). CDR1 and CDR2 (germline): MNHNY, SVGAGI (reference sequence). Trimming removed 4 bases at V and 2 bases at J, with 14 bases between. The CDR3 is made up of 15 amino acids. CDR3 region: CASSSTTRGNYGYTF. In DNA, the CDR3 is TGTGCCAGCAGTTCAACGACCCGGGGGAACTATGGCTACACCTTC.

The chain is built from TRBV4-1 and TRBJ2-2; 8 bases line up with TRBD2. V gave up 1 base and J gave up 1 base; unmatched junction bases: 5. CDR1 is MGHRA, CDR2 YSYEKL, per germline. This CDR3 spans 17 amino acids. DNA of the CDR3: TGCGCCAGCAGCCAAGTCGGGAGCGGGAGGAACACCGGGGAGCTGTTTTTT. Protein product: CASSQVGSGRNTGELFF.

The chain couples TRBV5-1 to TRBJ2-1, with TRBD2 identical over 10 bases. Looked up from germline, CDR1 is SGHRS and CDR2 is YFSETQ. This CDR3 contains 16 residues. The V segment lost 1 base and the J segment 7 bases; nucleotides outside the gene matches: 8. CDR3 in amino acids: CASSLLSGLARNEQFF. The CDR3 bases are TGCGCCAGCAGCTTGTTGTCGGGACTAGCGAGGAATGAGCAGTTCTTC.

The chain is built from TRBV10-1 and TRBJ2-1; TRBD2 is a possible D gene (5 bases). CDR3 length equals 12 residues. Germline CDR1 WNHNN, CDR2 SYGVQD (reference sequence). Deletions cut 5 bases from V and 12 bases from J, with 14 bases between. The CDR3 loop is CASSTRGGGQFF. The CDR3 DNA is TGCGCCAGCAGTACTAGAGGCGGAGGGCAGTTCTTC.